Shown below are 31 T cell receptor beta chains from a single sample sequenced in a study of response to subunit inactivated influenza vaccine. TCRdb fed the RT-PCR reads into MiXCR, producing one record per CDR3 protein. The table lists about 780,000 distinct CDR3 sequences, less than 20% of them singletons. Sequenced here: PBMCs from blood, sampled roughly 5 days after vaccination. These receptors all stem from a man aged 50-59 years who received an inactivated influenza vaccine.

This clonotype was seen only a few times. V gene TRBV24-1 combines with J gene TRBJ2-1; 10 bases align to TRBD1. V trimming: 7 bases; J trimming: 0 bases; junction bases outside the gene matches: 2. Germline V lookup: CDR1 KGHDR, CDR2 SFDVKD. The CDR3 has 15 residues. CDR3 residues: CATRGQGNSYNEQFF. CDR3 DNA: TGTGCCACCAGGGGACAGGGGAACTCCTACAATGAGCAGTTCTTC.

The CDR3 sequence: CASSLGVSGGANVLTF. CDR3 bases: TGTGCCAGCAGTTTAGGTGTCTCCGGGGGGGCCAACGTCCTGACTTTC. The rearrangement joins TRBV28 to TRBJ2-6; D unresolved. The germline V gene encodes CDR1 MDHEN and CDR2 SYDVKM. Between the trimmed V and J ends, which lost 2 bases and 4 bases, there was a span of 12 bases. The CDR3 runs to 16 residues.

The V call is TRBV21-1, the J call TRBJ2-3. TRBV21-1 is labeled a pseudogene. This CDR3 comprises 12 residues. The CDR3 DNA reads as TGTGCCAGCAGCAAACCTGAAGATACGCAGTATTTT. It is translated as CASSKPEDTQYF.

V gene TRBV18 combines with J gene TRBJ2-3; D unresolved. V was shortened by 5 bases and J by 3 bases, with 15 bases between the two germline ends. The CDR3 extends over 15 amino acids. In germline, CDR1 is KGHSH, CDR2 LQKENI. In DNA form, the CDR3 reads TGTGCCAGCTCAAATTATAGGGTTGCGACAGATACGCAGTATTTT. It codes for CASSNYRVATDTQYF.

This chain joins TRBV27 and TRBJ1-2; D not certain. V was shortened by 2 bases and J by 8 bases, with 12 bases between the two germline ends. The CDR3 is 13 amino acids. Per germline, CDR1 MNHEY and CDR2 SMNVEV (reference sequence). CDR3 sequence (DNA): TGTGCCAGCAGTTTAAACAGAGCTGGCGGCTACACCTTC. Translating it yields CASSLNRAGGYTF.

This clonotype was detected a few times. The chain recombines TRBV5-5 with TRBJ2-3; 10 bases are a match to TRBD1. Germline CDR1 is SGHKS and CDR2 is YYEKEE (reference sequence). The CDR3 runs 16 residues. With V trimmed by 1 base and J by 2 bases, 4 bases remained unmatched. CDR3 in DNA: TGTGCCAGCAGCTTGAGACAGGGGGCTATCACAGATACGCAGTATTTT. As protein: CASSLRQGAITDTQYF.

The sample holds a few counts of this clonotype. This chain links TRBV7-2 with TRBJ2-7, with 15 bases aligning to TRBD2. J gave up 6 bases and V 4 bases, and 7 bases lay outside the gene matches. Germline-derived CDR1 and CDR2 are SGHTA and FQGNSA. The CDR3 is 16 amino acids. The DNA for the CDR3 is TGTGCCAGCAGCTCACGGACTAGCGGGAGGGTTCTCGAGCAGTACTTC. As protein: CASSSRTSGRVLEQYF.

In nucleotides, the CDR3 is TGCGCCAGCAGCGCCCTAGCGGGGGGGTCCTACGAGCAGTACTTC. Translating gives CASSALAGGSYEQYF. The rearrangement links TRBV5-1 to TRBJ2-7; 12 positions agree with TRBD2. The CDR3 runs to 15 residues. Germline CDR1 SGHRS, CDR2 YFSETQ. After removal of 4 bases from V and 1 base from J, the junction contained 3 bases not matched to a gene.

The J gene is TRBJ2-6, the V gene TRBV11-1; maybe TRBD1 (6 bases). The CDR3 is made up of 18 amino acids. The V end was cut by 4 bases, the J end by 0 bases, with 16 bases between. Germline CDR1 and CDR2: SGHAT and FQDESV (reference sequence). The CDR3: CASSSILQGRSGANVLTF. The CDR3, as DNA: TGTGCCAGCAGCTCGATTCTACAGGGCCGCTCTGGGGCCAACGTCCTGACTTTC.

The chain links TRBV3-1 to TRBJ2-1; 8 nucleotides agree with TRBD1. Trimming cost V 5 bases and J 7 bases; bases outside gene matches: 7. In germline, CDR1 is LGHDT, CDR2 YNNKEL (reference sequence). The CDR3 is 14 amino acids. The DNA of the CDR3 is TGTGCCAGCAGCAATCCCCAGGGGGCGAATGAGCAGTTCTTC. It translates to CASSNPQGANEQFF.

The V call is TRBV7-8, the J call TRBJ2-3; 7 bases are a match to TRBD1. Germline V gene data show CDR1 as SGHVS and CDR2 as FQNEAQ. Trimming cost V 6 bases and J 4 bases; bases outside gene matches: 4. This CDR3 spans 13 amino acids. As DNA, the CDR3 is TGTGCCAGCAGATTAACAGGGGCAGATACGCAGTATTTT. Translated, it gives CASRLTGADTQYF.

The genes are TRBV5-5 and TRBJ2-1; TRBD2 matches 8 bases. The CDR3 length is 15 residues. Trimming took 4 bases from V and 7 from J; bases not matched to a gene: 10. Germline assignment: CDR1 SGHKS and CDR2 YYEKEE (reference sequence). DNA for the CDR3: TGTGCCAGCAGCGTCTTTAGCGGGATGGGAAATGAGCAGTTCTTC. As protein: CASSVFSGMGNEQFF.

At least ten counts were recorded for this clonotype. The chain recombines TRBV15 with TRBJ2-3, with D possibly TRBD2 on 7 matching bases. This CDR3 is 15 amino acids long. V lost 1 base, J lost 4 bases, and 12 bases lay in between. Germline CDR1 reads LNHNV; CDR2 reads YYDKDF (reference sequence). DNA of the CDR3: TGTGCCACCAGCAGAGCCGGGGGGCCGTCAGATACGCAGTATTTT. Encoded protein: CATSRAGGPSDTQYF.

V is TRBV20-1 and J is TRBJ1-2; 9 positions agree with TRBD1. With 4 bases clipped from V and 3 bases from J, the junction kept 3 bases outside the gene matches. Germline-derived CDR1 and CDR2 are DFQATT and SNEGSKA (reference sequence). CDR3 length equals 13 residues. This chain's CDR3 is CSATRTGDYGYTF. CDR3 sequence (DNA): TGCAGTGCTACTAGGACAGGGGACTATGGCTACACCTTC.

The chain links TRBV6-1 to TRBJ2-5; 12 nucleotides match TRBD2. From germline, CDR1 is MNHNS and CDR2 SASEGT. This CDR3 comprises 16 residues. With 5 bases clipped from V and 2 bases from J, the junction kept 6 bases outside the gene matches. The CDR3 DNA follows: TGTGCCAGCAGTAAGACTAGCGGGAGTAAACAAGAGACCCAGTACTTC. Translating gives CASSKTSGSKQETQYF.

This clonotype has only one observation. This chain joins TRBV2 and TRBJ2-1; D may be TRBD2 (5 bases). This CDR3 spans 17 amino acids. Germline V gene sequence: CDR1 SNHLY, CDR2 FYNNEI. The V end was cut by 7 bases, the J end by 0 bases, with 19 bases between. The CDR3, as DNA: TGTGCCAGCAATCCCCTGGACTTCACTGCCTCCTACAATGAGCAGTTCTTC. This encodes CASNPLDFTASYNEQFF.

This clonotype turned up a few times. The gene calls are TRBV10-3 and TRBJ2-1; perhaps TRBD2 as D (6 bases). This CDR3 has 15 residues. Trimming removed 5 bases at V and 0 bases at J, with 11 bases between. Germline assignment: CDR1 ENHRY and CDR2 SYGVKD. CDR3 sequence: CAISKQTSSYNEQFF. In DNA form, the CDR3 reads TGTGCCATCAGTAAACAGACTAGCTCCTACAATGAGCAGTTCTTC.

This rearrangement joins TRBV6-2 or TRBV6-3 to TRBJ2-3, with TRBD2 matching 7 bases. The germline V gene has CDR1 MNHEY and CDR2 SVGEGT. With 6 bases clipped from V and 4 bases from J, the junction kept 13 bases outside the gene matches. The CDR3 runs to 16 residues. The CDR3 DNA reads as TGTGCCAGCAGCAATCCTTTTGCGGGGGTAGCAGATACGCAGTATTTT. This sequence encodes CASSNPFAGVADTQYF.

The J gene is TRBJ2-3, the V gene TRBV2; tentative D call: TRBD2 (7 bases). Germline CDR1 reads SNHLY; CDR2 reads FYNNEI. V was shortened by 2 bases and J by 3 bases, with 12 bases between the two germline ends. The CDR3 contains 15 residues. This CDR3 reads CASSEPGGATDTQYF. The CDR3 bases are TGTGCCAGCAGTGAACCGGGGGGCGCAACAGATACGCAGTATTTT.

V gene TRBV20-1 combines with J gene TRBJ2-3, with 12 nucleotides matching TRBD2. The CDR3 spans 15 residues. Looked up from germline, CDR1 is DFQATT and CDR2 is SNEGSKA (reference sequence). Unmatched junction bases numbered 5, after V lost 4 bases and J lost 3 bases. The CDR3, as DNA: TGCAGTGCTACGAGGACTAGCGGGGCAACAGATACGCAGTATTTT. Translating gives CSATRTSGATDTQYF.

This clonotype has only a few counts. The V and J genes are TRBV20-1 and TRBJ1-2; 9 bases agree with TRBD1. Trimming cost V 1 base and J 4 bases; bases outside gene matches: 4. Looked up from germline, CDR1 is DFQATT and CDR2 is SNEGSKA (reference sequence). CDR3 length: 14 residues. This CDR3 is CSARVGDRAYGYTF. The CDR3 DNA reads as TGCAGTGCTAGAGTGGGGGACAGGGCCTATGGCTACACCTTC.

In this sample, this clonotype turned up a few times. The gene calls are TRBV24-1 and TRBJ2-5; 8 positions match TRBD1. Germline values: CDR1 KGHDR, CDR2 SFDVKD. The CDR3 loop spans 15 amino acids. The trim removed 3 bases at V and 3 bases at J, leaving 5 bases unmatched. Here the CDR3 DNA reads TGTGCCACCAGTGATCTTTCAGGGGGCGAAGAGACCCAGTACTTC. The encoded protein is CATSDLSGGEETQYF.

This clonotype was recorded a few times. V is TRBV5-1 and J is TRBJ2-2; TRBD1 matches at 7 bases. CDR3 size: 15 residues. Looked up from germline, CDR1 is SGHRS and CDR2 is YFSETQ. V shed 4 bases and J 2 bases; nucleotides not matched to a gene: 5. CDR3 amino acids: CASSTRQGNTGELFF. The CDR3 DNA reads as TGCGCCAGCAGCACCCGACAGGGAAACACCGGGGAGCTGTTTTTT.

This clonotype has a handful of counts. V usage is TRBV20-1 and J usage is TRBJ1-2, with D possibly being TRBD1 (6 bases). The V and J ends lost 0 bases and 4 bases respectively, with 15 bases between them. This CDR3 contains 15 residues. CDR1 DFQATT and CDR2 SNEGSKA come from the germline V gene (reference sequence). CDR3: CSARDQSGGGYGYTF. CDR3 coding DNA: TGCAGTGCTAGAGATCAGTCTGGGGGCGGCTATGGCTACACCTTC.

The sample holds a few counts of this clonotype. J is TRBJ2-1 and V is TRBV29-1; D unresolved. The CDR3 totals 11 residues. Germline V CDR1 and CDR2: SQVTM, ANQGSEA. The germline V and J ends were trimmed by 6 bases and 3 bases, with 6 bases remaining between them. CDR3 residues: CSVVGYNEQFF. The CDR3 nucleotides are TGCAGCGTAGTTGGCTACAATGAGCAGTTCTTC.

The chain recombines TRBV18 with TRBJ1-5, with no clear D. The CDR3 length is 15 residues. Germline-derived CDR1 and CDR2 are KGHSH and LQKENI. V shed 2 bases and J shed 0 bases, with 8 bases lying between them. CDR3: CASSPVGHSNQPQHF. The CDR3 nucleotides are TGTGCCAGCTCACCAGTCGGCCATAGCAATCAGCCCCAGCATTTT.

This clonotype was counted between two and nine times. This chain links TRBV7-2 with TRBJ2-3; D is uncertain. The CDR3 sequence is 14 residues long. V lost 2 bases to trimming and J lost 0 bases, with 6 bases between them. Germline V gene data show CDR1 as SGHTA and CDR2 as FQGNSA. The DNA of the CDR3 is TGTGCCAGCAGCTTAAAACAGAGCACAGATACGCAGTATTTT. Encoded protein: CASSLKQSTDTQYF.

There are a few counts of this clonotype. The gene calls are TRBV5-6 and TRBJ2-5; TRBD1 might be the D (6 bases). The germline V gene has CDR1 SGHDT and CDR2 YYEEEE. V dropped 4 bases and J dropped 5 bases, with 21 bases sitting between them. The CDR3 length is 16 residues. The CDR3, as DNA: TGTGCCAGCAGCCCCTACGGACAGCCCCTCCGGGAGACCCAGTACTTC. The encoded protein is CASSPYGQPLRETQYF.

There are many counts of this clonotype. The chain has TRBV20-1 and TRBJ2-5, with a tentative D call TRBD1 (6 bases). Germline CDR1 is DFQATT and CDR2 is SNEGSKA (reference sequence). The CDR3 covers 14 residues. V was pared by 3 bases and J by 1 base, with 12 bases between. This CDR3 is CSASPGTPQETQYF. In DNA form, the CDR3 reads TGCAGTGCTAGTCCCGGGACACCCCAAGAGACCCAGTACTTC.

CDR3 protein: CATSDGLAGAAVDTQYF. The CDR3 DNA follows: TGTGCCACCAGTGATGGACTAGCGGGAGCGGCCGTGGATACGCAGTATTTT. The rearrangement joins TRBV24-1 to TRBJ2-3, with 13 bases matching TRBD2. The CDR3 length is 17 residues. V shed 3 bases, J shed 6 bases, and the junction held 8 bases outside the gene matches. CDR1 and CDR2 from the germline V gene are KGHDR and SFDVKD.

This clonotype turned up a few times. V is TRBV4-2 and J is TRBJ1-6; the D is unclear. CDR3 length: 15 amino acids. Deletions cut 1 base from V and 4 bases from J, with 8 bases between. CDR1 and CDR2 (germline): LGHNA, YNFKEQ. For the CDR3, the DNA is TGTGCCAGCAGCCAAGCCGAGGAATATAATTCACCCCTCCACTTT. It encodes CASSQAEEYNSPLHF.